This entry lists 17 T cell receptor beta chains sequenced from one sample in a study of shared clonotypes between healthy human individuals. The repertoire was sequenced with immunoSEQ multiplex PCR; TCRdb's copy has only in-frame clones and lacks some. The sample yields over 950,000 clones, approximately 77% seen once. The sequencing input was memory CD4+ T cells from PBMCs. Subset described: CD45RA-negative fraction. The receptor set was obtained from a man in his late teens or twenties in good health. Some clones in this sample may be carry-over from other donors' samples.

The rearrangement joins TRBV2 to TRBJ1-2; unclear D gene. The germline gives CDR1 SNHLY, CDR2 FYNNEI. The V and J ends lost 6 bases and 0 bases respectively, with 11 bases between them. The CDR3 consists of 14 residues. CDR3 in amino acids: CASRWQAANYGYTF. As DNA, the CDR3 is TGTGCCAGCAGGTGGCAGGCAGCTAACTATGGCTACACCTTC.

V gene TRBV2 combines with J gene TRBJ1-1; no reliable D call. Per germline, CDR1 SNHLY and CDR2 FYNNEI. The CDR3 has 12 amino acids. Trimming pared 3 bases from V and 6 bases from J, leaving 8 bases between. The CDR3 DNA reads as TGTGCCAGCAGTGAGTCGGGGTCTGAAGCTTTCTTT. Encoded protein: CASSESGSEAFF.

A single count supports this clone. This rearrangement joins TRBV7-9 to TRBJ2-1; TRBD1 matches 9 bases. This CDR3 has 18 amino acids. The trim removed 5 bases at V and 0 bases at J, leaving 11 bases unmatched. Germline V gives CDR1 SEHNR, CDR2 FQNEAQ (reference sequence). The CDR3 sequence: CASSRTTGGSSSYNEQFF. Written as DNA, the CDR3 is TGTGCCAGCAGCCGTACTACAGGGGGCTCCAGCTCCTACAATGAGCAGTTCTTC.

This chain connects TRBV28 to TRBJ2-2, with 7 bases lining up with TRBD2. The CDR3 contains 15 residues. V lost 5 bases to trimming and J lost 7 bases; unmatched junction nucleotides: 10. Germline V gene lookup returns CDR1 MDHEN and CDR2 SYDVKM. The CDR3 coding sequence is TGTGCCAGCAGTATCGTGGCTAGCGGTAACGGGGAGCTGTTTTTT. Translation: CASSIVASGNGELFF. Variable domain in full (rest from reference TRBV28 and TRBJ2-2): DVKVTQSSRYLVKRTGEKVFLECVQDMDHENMFWYRQDPGLGLRLIYFSYDVKMKEKGDIPEGYSVSREKKERFSLILESASTNQTSMYLCASSIVASGNGELFFGEGSRLTVL.

The rearrangement uses TRBV9 and TRBJ2-7; the match to TRBD1 covers 7 bases. The V gene end was trimmed by 4 bases and the J gene end by 2 bases; junction bases not matched to a gene: 6. The germline CDR1 and CDR2 sequences are SGDLS and YYNGEE. This CDR3 has 14 residues. The CDR3 DNA reads TGTGCCAGCAGCCCTAGGGACAGTACCTACGAGCAGTACTTC. It encodes CASSPRDSTYEQYF.

This clone occurred many times. The chain uses TRBV30 and TRBJ2-6, with TRBD1 identical over 7 bases. V lost 3 bases to trimming and J lost 3 bases; unmatched junction nucleotides: 17. Germline V lookup: CDR1 GTSNPN, CDR2 SVGIG (reference sequence). CDR3 length: 19 residues. CDR3 sequence reads: CAWSAVGQLPFLGANVLTF. CDR3 in DNA: TGTGCCTGGAGCGCCGTGGGACAGTTGCCTTTCCTTGGGGCCAACGTCCTGACTTTC.

V usage is TRBV11-2 and J usage is TRBJ2-7, with D perhaps matching TRBD1 (7 bases). The ends were cut back, 1 base at V and 4 bases at J, with 17 bases in the middle. The CDR3 contains 16 residues. The germline gives CDR1 SGHAT, CDR2 FQNNGV. This CDR3 reads CASSLVRGRFGYEQYF. DNA of the CDR3: TGTGCCAGCAGCTTAGTCAGGGGGAGGTTTGGGTACGAGCAGTACTTC.

This clone was counted between two and nine times. The chain combines TRBV19 with TRBJ2-2, with 9 positions matching TRBD2. Germline V CDR1 and CDR2: LNHDA, SQIVND (reference sequence). The ends lost 7 bases at V and 2 bases at J; junction bases unmatched: 14. This CDR3 has 18 residues. In nucleotides, the CDR3 is TGTGCCAGTAACGGCATTCGGGGGCTAGCGGGAAACACCGGGGAGCTGTTTTTT. This gives the protein CASNGIRGLAGNTGELFF. Combining the CDR3 with reference TRBV19 and TRBJ2-2 gives the whole variable domain DGGITQSPKYLFRKEGQNVTLSCEQNLNHDAMYWYRQDPGQGLRLIYYSQIVNDFQKGDIAEGYSVSREKKESFPLTVTSAQKNPTAFYLCASNGIRGLAGNTGELFFGEGSRLTVL.

V and J are TRBV7-2 and TRBJ1-1, with 9 bases that match TRBD1. The CDR3 contains 14 residues. V dropped 5 bases and J dropped 1; count of bases not matched to a gene: 2. Germline V lookup: CDR1 SGHTA, CDR2 FQGNSA. The CDR3 nucleotides are TGTGCCAGCAGCAAGGGACAGGGGAACACTGAAGCTTTCTTT. As protein: CASSKGQGNTEAFF.

V usage is TRBV2 and J usage is TRBJ2-6; the D call may be TRBD1 or TRBD2 (5 bases each). Germline V CDR1 and CDR2: SNHLY, FYNNEI. CDR3 size: 16 residues. V lost 3 bases to trimming and J lost 2 bases, with 11 bases between them. The chain's CDR3 is CASSDMGVAGANVLTF. For the CDR3, the DNA is TGTGCCAGCAGTGACATGGGGGTTGCTGGGGCCAACGTCCTGACTTTC.

This sequence joins TRBV4-1 and TRBJ1-2; D perhaps matches TRBD1 (5 bases). Looked up from germline, CDR1 is MGHRA and CDR2 is YSYEKL. V was cut by 4 bases and J by 4 bases, with 19 bases left in between. The CDR3 spans 16 residues. DNA for the CDR3: TGCGCCAGCAGCCTCGGGGCGGGGGGTTCATCCTATGGCTACACCTTC. Protein sequence: CASSLGAGGSSYGYTF.

The gene calls are TRBV7-2 and TRBJ1-2, with TRBD1 matching 12 bases. The CDR3 is made up of 14 amino acids. V shed 5 bases, J shed 7 bases, and the junction held 5 bases outside the gene matches. From germline, CDR1 is SGHTA and CDR2 FQGNSA. CDR3 residues: CASSRGQGAFGYTF. The DNA of the CDR3 is TGTGCCAGCAGCAGGGGACAGGGGGCTTTTGGCTACACCTTC. Filled out from reference TRBV7-2 and TRBJ1-2, the complete variable domain reads GAGVSQSPSNKVTEKGKDVELRCDPISGHTALYWYRQSLGQGLEFLIYFQGNSAPDKSGLPSDRFSAERTGGSVSTLTIQRTQQEDSAVYLCASSRGQGAFGYTFGSGTRLTVV.

V gene TRBV2 combines with J gene TRBJ2-7; no definite D call. The V gene's germline CDR1 is SNHLY and CDR2 FYNNEI. V lost 6 bases and J lost 6, with 15 bases in between. This CDR3 region has 13 residues. The CDR3 DNA reads as TGTGCCAGCAGACGTCAAAGGGCGTCCGAGCAGTACTTC. Protein sequence: CASRRQRASEQYF. The entire variable domain, with the rest obtained from reference TRBV2 and TRBJ2-7, is as follows: EPEVTQTPSHQVTQMGQEVILRCVPISNHLYFYWYRQILGQKVEFLVSFYNNEISEKSEIFDDQFSVERPDGSNFTLKIRSTKLEDSAMYFCASRRQRASEQYFGPGTRLTVT.

The CDR3 is CAISESQGSLGYTF. Here the CDR3 DNA reads TGTGCCATCAGTGAGTCTCAGGGGTCACTCGGCTACACCTTC. V and J are TRBV10-3 and TRBJ1-2, with D maybe TRBD1 (6 bases). V was pared by 0 bases and J by 8 bases, with 13 bases between. This CDR3 region has 14 residues. Germline values: CDR1 ENHRY, CDR2 SYGVKD.

The V call is TRBV6-5, the J call TRBJ2-5, with 10 bases lining up with TRBD1. The J call may be faulty, since TRBJ2-7 better matches the DNA end. CDR1 and CDR2 from the germline V gene are MNHEY and SVGAGI. The CDR3 spans 14 residues. DNA of the CDR3: TGTGCCAGCAGTCTCGGACAGGGGGGTAGCGAGCAGTACTTC. It yields the protein CASSLGQGGSEQYF.

The rearrangement joins TRBV7-9 to TRBJ1-5; D is possibly TRBD1 (6 bases). Germline values: CDR1 SEHNR, CDR2 FQNEAQ (reference sequence). Trimming removed 5 bases from V and 4 bases from J, with 15 bases in between. This CDR3 region has 15 residues. The CDR3 protein is CASSPKGEGNQPQHF. The DNA for the CDR3 is TGTGCCAGCAGCCCTAAGGGGGAGGGGAATCAGCCCCAGCATTTT. Supplemented by reference TRBV7-9 and TRBJ1-5, the full variable domain reads DTGVSQNPRHKITKRGQNVTFRCDPISEHNRLYWYRQTLGQGPEFLTYFQNEAQLEKSRLLSDRFSAERPKGSFSTLEIQRTEQGDSAMYLCASSPKGEGNQPQHFGDGTRLSIL.

The chain couples TRBV14 to TRBJ2-3; D remains ambiguous. This CDR3 is built from 14 residues. Looked up from germline, CDR1 is SGHDN and CDR2 is FVKESK. Trimming removed 1 base at V and 4 bases at J, with 9 bases between. The CDR3 DNA reads as TGTGCCAGCAGCCAAGTAAAGGGATCAGATACGCAGTATTTT. Protein: CASSQVKGSDTQYF.